These 13 T cell receptor beta chains came from one sample sequenced in a study of blood T cell repertoires in COVID-19. Here immunoSEQ multiplex PCR was the method, and the copy in TCRdb shows in-frame clones only, minus some. The data hold 50,000 or so clones, with roughly nine tenths observed a single time. The sample comprised peripheral blood. Receptors were obtained from an elderly woman with acute or convalescent COVID-19.

This chain connects TRBV9 to TRBJ2-3; 12 nucleotides line up with TRBD2. The CDR3 loop spans 16 amino acids. The germline V gene has CDR1 SGDLS and CDR2 YYNGEE. J gave up 5 bases and V 3 bases, and 7 bases lay outside the gene matches. CDR3 sequence reads: CASSASGRAGGDTQYF. The CDR3 nucleotides are TGTGCCAGCAGCGCTAGCGGGAGGGCCGGGGGAGATACGCAGTATTTT.

In DNA form, the CDR3 reads TGTGCCAGCAGCCAAGACCACGTTGGCTTGTTTTTT. Translating gives CASSQDHVGLFF. The gene calls are TRBV4-2 and TRBJ1-4; D is unresolved. Germline V lookup: CDR1 LGHNA, CDR2 YNFKEQ. V was pared by 0 bases and J by 15 bases, with 11 bases between. This CDR3 has 12 amino acids.

The rearrangement joins TRBV2 to TRBJ1-1; D might be TRBD1 (5 bases). The CDR3 extends over 14 amino acids. V lost 10 bases and J lost 0, with 15 bases in between. From germline, CDR1 is SNHLY and CDR2 FYNNEI. The CDR3 coding sequence is TGTGCCACCGTAAGACAGAACATGAACACTGAAGCTTTCTTT. It codes for CATVRQNMNTEAFF.

The V and J genes are TRBV7-3 and TRBJ2-2, with 8 bases lining up with TRBD2. Germline CDR1 and CDR2: SGHTA and FQGTGA. The J segment lost 5 bases and the V segment lost 1 base, leaving 6 bases of the junction unmatched. The CDR3 length is 16 residues. The CDR3 sequence: CASSLNPAGGTGELFF. As DNA, the CDR3 is TGTGCCAGCAGCTTAAATCCTGCGGGAGGAACCGGGGAGCTGTTTTTT.

This chain links TRBV5-4 with TRBJ2-7; 9 bases fit TRBD1. V trimming: 4 bases; J trimming: 1 base; junction bases outside the gene matches: 6. This CDR3 is built from 15 residues. Germline assignment: CDR1 SGHNT and CDR2 YYREEE (reference sequence). The CDR3 spells CASSPDRGFSYEQYF. CDR3 sequence (DNA): TGTGCCAGCAGCCCAGACAGGGGGTTTTCCTACGAGCAGTACTTC.

The chain links TRBV11-2 to TRBJ2-7, with D possibly TRBD1 on 5 matching bases. The CDR3 extends over 11 amino acids. Trimming pared 5 bases from V and 7 bases from J, leaving 9 bases between. Germline V lookup: CDR1 SGHAT, CDR2 FQNNGV. CDR3 loop: CASSEGVEQYF. The CDR3, as DNA: TGTGCCAGCAGCGAAGGGGTTGAGCAGTACTTC.

This clone has just one count. The chain joins TRBV11-1 to TRBJ2-7; a possible D gene is TRBD2 (5 bases). CDR3 length: 13 amino acids. Trimming took off 5 bases at V and 6 bases at J, with 14 bases between the two ends. The germline gives CDR1 SGHAT, CDR2 FQDESV (reference sequence). CDR3 loop: CASSPGSPGEQYF. The CDR3 DNA reads as TGTGCCAGCAGCCCGGGGTCTCCTGGCGAGCAGTACTTC.

The rearrangement uses TRBV18 and TRBJ2-5; D not certain. The germline V gene has CDR1 KGHSH and CDR2 LQKENI. The CDR3 totals 15 residues. The ends were cut back, 3 bases at V and 0 bases at J, with 11 bases in the middle. CDR3 protein: CASSPFDNYQETQYF. DNA of the CDR3: TGTGCCAGCTCACCGTTCGACAATTACCAAGAGACCCAGTACTTC.

CDR3 sequence: CAISEWAAGNTIYF. In nucleotides, the CDR3 is TGTGCCATCAGTGAGTGGGCCGCTGGAAACACCATATATTTT. The chain employs TRBV10-3 and TRBJ1-3; no reliable D call. The CDR3 totals 14 residues. From germline, CDR1 is ENHRY and CDR2 SYGVKD. With 1 base removed from V and 2 bases from J, the gap between germline ends came to 6 bases.

This clone has more than one count but fewer than ten. The gene calls are TRBV4-2 and TRBJ1-3; D gene unclear. The CDR3 has 15 residues. Trimming removed 0 bases at V and 3 bases at J, with 9 bases between. Germline CDR1 LGHNA, CDR2 YNFKEQ. The CDR3 spells CASSQEGGYGNTIYF. For the CDR3, the DNA is TGTGCCAGCAGCCAAGAGGGCGGGTATGGAAACACCATATATTTT.

The chain carries TRBV6-1 and TRBJ1-1, with D possibly matching TRBD1 (5 bases). The ends were cut back, 5 bases at V and 7 bases at J, with 11 bases in the middle. This CDR3 has 12 residues. The V gene's germline CDR1 is MNHNS and CDR2 SASEGT. CDR3 DNA: TGTGCCAGCAGTACCCAGGGAAGTGAAGCTTTCTTT. This codes for CASSTQGSEAFF.

This clone was seen once. In DNA, the CDR3 is TGTGCCAGCAGCCTACAGGGAGAGTTTCAGCCCCAGCATTTT. Protein sequence: CASSLQGEFQPQHF. J is TRBJ1-5 and V is TRBV7-9, with a tentative D call TRBD1 (6 bases). V lost 5 bases and J 6 bases, leaving 14 bases between the germline ends. This CDR3 region has 14 residues. From germline, CDR1 is SEHNR and CDR2 FQNEAQ (reference sequence).

Only one count was recorded for this clone. The rearrangement uses TRBV6-2 or TRBV6-3 and TRBJ2-5, with TRBD2 identical over 7 bases. This CDR3 is 16 amino acids long. Germline lookup yields CDR1 MNHEY and CDR2 SVGEGT. The V gene end was trimmed by 0 bases and the J gene end by 2 bases; junction bases not matched to a gene: 6. DNA of the CDR3: TGTGCCAGCAGTTACTCCGGTGGAGCGGGACAAGAGACCCAGTACTTC. It codes for CASSYSGGAGQETQYF.